This T cell receptor (beta chain) was sequenced for a study of T cell responses to AZD1222 COVID-19 vaccine. For this clone: Antigen unknown.

TCRdb's table, derived via immunoSEQ multiplex PCR, lists solely in-frame clones and lacks some. The sample includes 99,000 or so clones, 70% to 90% of them seen just once. The study's findings and limits: Sampled repertoires all dated from after the peak T cell response. White British people made up most donors, females outnumbered males, and clonal diversity was possibly underestimated.

The CDR3 totals 15 residues. The germline CDR1 and CDR2 sequences are SGHNT and YYREEE (reference sequence). J lost 5 bases, V lost 4 bases, and 8 bases had no gene match. This material consisted of peripheral blood, taken on day 0 of AZD1222 vaccination. This TCR came from an adult in good health. The chain uses TRBV5-4 and TRBJ2-3; 9 nucleotides match TRBD1. The CDR3 sequence is CASSGQGWKGDTQYF. Here the CDR3 DNA reads TGTGCCAGCAGCGGACAGGGGTGGAAGGGAGATACGCAGTATTTT.